This TCR beta chain stems from a study of cytomegalovirus exposure and HLA in healthy donors. A remark on this clone: Its target is not known.

The CDR3 sequence is 16 residues long. Germline assignment: CDR1 SEHNR and CDR2 FQNEAQ (reference sequence). The trim removed 5 bases at V and 4 bases at J, leaving 10 bases unmatched. The PCR ran on 60 Vbeta and 13 Jbeta primers. This table comes from immunoSEQ multiplex PCR, and its TCRdb copy is limited to in-frame clones, with some not included. The data contain under 200,000 clones, under 80% of them singletons. Notes on the study in general: Researchers reported in a later analysis that a missense DCLRE1C variant was tied to TCR beta V- and J-gene trimming.

The chain carries TRBV7-9 and TRBJ1-2; TRBD1 agrees at 10 bases. Sequenced sample: PBMCs. The TCR originated in a female donor in good health and CMV-seronegative. CDR3 DNA: TGTGCCAGCAGCCCGACCGGGACAGGGGACTTCTATGGCTACACCTTC. Translating gives CASSPTGTGDFYGYTF.